This TCR beta chain is from a study of blood T cell repertoires in COVID-19. Using immunoSEQ multiplex PCR, the repertoire was profiled, and TCRdb retains in-frame clones only, with some absent. The sample lists more than 60,000 clones, roughly 85% occurring once. The CDR3 contains 18 residues. Germline assignment: CDR1 SGHTA and CDR2 FQGTGA. Trimming left V 1 base short and J 5 bases short, with 20 bases between. This receptor was obtained from a human donor in a cohort sampled during active COVID-19. The specimen sequenced was peripheral blood. The chain couples TRBV7-3 to TRBJ2-2; possible D gene TRBD2, 5 bases. This CDR3 reads CASSLKPGWSVGTGELFF. For the CDR3, the DNA is TGTGCCAGCAGCTTAAAACCGGGGTGGTCGGTTGGAACCGGGGAGCTGTTTTTT.